This TCR beta chain derives from a study of blood T cell repertoires in COVID-19. The overall study: Sites across the United States, Italy and Spain contributed samples from acute and convalescent COVID-19. Sources were T cells, B-cell-depleted T cells, or PBMCs; the material itself was cDNA or gDNA.

This CDR3 comprises 15 residues. The V end was cut by 0 bases, the J end by 2 bases, with 6 bases between. The germline CDR1 and CDR2 sequences are SGDLS and YYNGEE. Seattle-derived patients entered the study during active infection and were followed longitudinally. Sequenced by immunoSEQ multiplex PCR; TCRdb stores in-frame clones only, minus some. The sample holds about 120,000 clones, roughly nine tenths seen once. In its sample, this clone was seen a few times. Sequences were obtained from peripheral blood. The TCR originated in a woman aged 70 to 79 with COVID-19, enrolled during active disease. The chain is built from TRBV9 and TRBJ2-6; D ambiguous. The CDR3 loop is CASSVVSTGANVLTF. Written as DNA, the CDR3 is TGTGCCAGCAGCGTAGTGTCCACTGGGGCCAACGTCCTGACTTTC.